A selection of T cell receptor beta chains follows, all from one sample in a study of Tregs in tolerant kidney transplant recipients. Some clones are missing from TCRdb's copy, which holds only in-frame ones; the method was immunoSEQ multiplex PCR. This table holds approximately 90,000 clones, around 94% found once. Sequencing was done on a sample of CD8+ T cells from blood. The receptors stem from a human donor in good health. The CDR3 runs from the conserved cysteine through the conserved F or W. Not all rows give a size; the values are once, few, many and, for expanded clones, a class.

v_call	j_call	cdr3_length	clone_size	cdr3_aa
TRBV7-2	TRBJ1-3	17	once	CASSLPPVSYSGNTIYF
TRBV27	TRBJ2-7	14	few	CASRAGGISYEQYF
TRBV25-1	TRBJ1-6	14	.	CASSGQGGMAPLHF
TRBV10-2	TRBJ1-1	13	.	CASTGTGDTEAFF
TRBV7-9	TRBJ2-5	15	.	CASSFLHRVQETQYF
TRBV6-1	TRBJ2-1	12	.	CASSLRYNEQFF
TRBV23-1	TRBJ1-1	22	.	CASSQRDREGSRVFVMNTEAFF
TRBV27	TRBJ2-6	16	.	CASSLRDSSGANVLTF
TRBV5-4	TRBJ2-7	16	.	CASSSGFKREPYEQYF
TRBV19	TRBJ1-6	17	.	CASSLRTNYPYNSPLHF
TRBV6-6	TRBJ1-1	14	.	CASSYSTRSLEAFF
TRBV19	TRBJ2-7	15	once	CASSWVSDSPYEQYF
TRBV7-9	TRBJ2-3	14	.	CASSVQGGTDTQYF
TRBV4-1	TRBJ2-7	14	once	CASSQRTVSYEQYF
TRBV5-1	TRBJ2-3	19	.	CASSLVTSYLFRSTDTQYF
TRBV4-1	TRBJ1-5	17	.	CASSQAPQTGGGQPQHF
TRBV6-6	TRBJ2-1	14	.	CASTRDSSYNEQFF
TRBV6-5	TRBJ2-5	15	.	CASSPREGPIKTQYF
TRBV5-1	TRBJ2-3	18	.	CASSLEGPLASSTDTQYF
TRBV15	TRBJ2-1	15	.	CATRRDRSSYNEQFF
TRBV7-9	TRBJ2-1	16	.	CASSLRLAGDGNEQFF
TRBV27	TRBJ2-3	13	.	CASSLEGVDTQYF
TRBV4-1	TRBJ2-1	16	once	CASSPRAGTGYNEQFF
TRBV4-2	TRBJ1-2	13	.	CATLTGSNYGYTF